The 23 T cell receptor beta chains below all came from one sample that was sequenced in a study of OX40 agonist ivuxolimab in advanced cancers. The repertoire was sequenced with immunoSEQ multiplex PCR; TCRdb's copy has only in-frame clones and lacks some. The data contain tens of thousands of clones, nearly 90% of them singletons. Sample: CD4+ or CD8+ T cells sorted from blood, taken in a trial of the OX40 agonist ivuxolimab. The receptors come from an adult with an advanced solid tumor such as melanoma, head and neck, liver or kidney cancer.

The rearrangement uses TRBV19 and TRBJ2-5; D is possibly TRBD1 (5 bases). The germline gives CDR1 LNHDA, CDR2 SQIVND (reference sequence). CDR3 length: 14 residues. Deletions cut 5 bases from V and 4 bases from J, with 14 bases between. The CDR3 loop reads CASSFRQTIETQYF. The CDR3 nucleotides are TGTGCCAGTAGTTTCCGACAGACCATAGAGACCCAGTACTTC. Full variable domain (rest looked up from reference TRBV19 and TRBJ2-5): DGGITQSPKYLFRKEGQNVTLSCEQNLNHDAMYWYRQDPGQGLRLIYYSQIVNDFQKGDIAEGYSVSREKKESFPLTVTSAQKNPTAFYLCASSFRQTIETQYFGPGTRLLVL.

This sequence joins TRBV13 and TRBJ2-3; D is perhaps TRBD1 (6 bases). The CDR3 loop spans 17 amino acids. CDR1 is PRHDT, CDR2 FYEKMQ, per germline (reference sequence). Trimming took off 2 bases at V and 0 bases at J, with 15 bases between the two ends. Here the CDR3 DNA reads TGTGCCAGCAGCTTATTCAGGGGAACAACTAGCACAGATACGCAGTATTTT. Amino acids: CASSLFRGTTSTDTQYF.

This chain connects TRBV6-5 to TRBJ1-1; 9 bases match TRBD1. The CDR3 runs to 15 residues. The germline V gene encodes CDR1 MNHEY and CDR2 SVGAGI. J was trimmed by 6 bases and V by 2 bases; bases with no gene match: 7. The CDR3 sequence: CASSYGTGTRAEAFF. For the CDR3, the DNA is TGTGCCAGCAGTTACGGGACAGGGACTAGGGCTGAAGCTTTCTTT.

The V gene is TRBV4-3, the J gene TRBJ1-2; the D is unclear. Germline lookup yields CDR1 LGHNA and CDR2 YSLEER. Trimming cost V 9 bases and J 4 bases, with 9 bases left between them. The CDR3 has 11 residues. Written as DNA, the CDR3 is TGCGCCAGAGGGAGTAGCTATGGCTACACCTTC. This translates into CARGSSYGYTF.

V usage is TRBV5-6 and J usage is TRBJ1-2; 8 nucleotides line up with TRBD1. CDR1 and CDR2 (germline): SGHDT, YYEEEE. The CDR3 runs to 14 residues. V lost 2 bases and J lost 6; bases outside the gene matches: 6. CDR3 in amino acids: CASSFWTGTHGYTF. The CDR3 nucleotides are TGTGCCAGCAGCTTTTGGACAGGGACCCATGGCTACACCTTC.

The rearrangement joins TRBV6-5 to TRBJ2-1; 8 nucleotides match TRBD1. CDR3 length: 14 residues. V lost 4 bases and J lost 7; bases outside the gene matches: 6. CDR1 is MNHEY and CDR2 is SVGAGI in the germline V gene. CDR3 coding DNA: TGTGCCAGCAGTTTCGGACAGGGAAATAATGAGCAGTTCTTC. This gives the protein CASSFGQGNNEQFF.

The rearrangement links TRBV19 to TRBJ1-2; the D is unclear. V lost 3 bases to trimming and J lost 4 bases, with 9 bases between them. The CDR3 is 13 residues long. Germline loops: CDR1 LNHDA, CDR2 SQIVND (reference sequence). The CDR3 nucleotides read TGTGCCAGTAGTATCAGTCTGTTCTATGGCTACACCTTC. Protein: CASSISLFYGYTF.

The CDR3 sequence: CASRARGGIEQPQHF. Written as DNA, the CDR3 is TGTGCCAGCAGGGCCCGCGGAGGGATTGAGCAGCCCCAGCATTTT. The chain uses TRBV5-8 and TRBJ1-5; D uncertain. The V end was cut by 5 bases, the J end by 7 bases, with 19 bases between. Germline V CDR1 and CDR2: SGHTS, YDEGEE. The CDR3 is 15 residues long.

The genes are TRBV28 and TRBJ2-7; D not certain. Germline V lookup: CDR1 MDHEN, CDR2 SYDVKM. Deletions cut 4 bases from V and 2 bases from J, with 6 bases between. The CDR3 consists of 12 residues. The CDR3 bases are TGTGCCAGCAGTTCATCCCCCTACGAGCAGTACTTC. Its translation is CASSSSPYEQYF.

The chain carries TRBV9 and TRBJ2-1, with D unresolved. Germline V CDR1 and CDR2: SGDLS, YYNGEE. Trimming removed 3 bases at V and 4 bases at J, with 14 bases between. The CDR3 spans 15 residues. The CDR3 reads CASSDAFLGYNEQFF. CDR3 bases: TGTGCCAGCAGCGATGCTTTTCTTGGTTACAATGAGCAGTTCTTC.

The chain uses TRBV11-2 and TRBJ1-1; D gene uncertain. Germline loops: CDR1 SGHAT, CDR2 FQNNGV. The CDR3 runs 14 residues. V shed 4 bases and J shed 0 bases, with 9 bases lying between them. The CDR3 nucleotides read TGTGCCAGCAGCTATAAGACCGTGAACACTGAAGCTTTCTTT. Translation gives CASSYKTVNTEAFF.

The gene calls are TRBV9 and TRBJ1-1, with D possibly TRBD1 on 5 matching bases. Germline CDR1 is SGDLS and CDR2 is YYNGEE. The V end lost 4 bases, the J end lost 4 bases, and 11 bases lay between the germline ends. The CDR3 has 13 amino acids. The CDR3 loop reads CASSQWGGTEAFF. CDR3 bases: TGTGCCAGCAGCCAATGGGGGGGCACTGAAGCTTTCTTT.

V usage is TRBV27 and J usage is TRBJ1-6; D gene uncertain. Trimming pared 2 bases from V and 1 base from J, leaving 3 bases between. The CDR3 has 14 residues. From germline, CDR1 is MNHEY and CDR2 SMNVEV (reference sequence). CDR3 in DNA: TGTGCCAGCAGTTTAAGTTCCTATAATTCACCCCTCCACTTT. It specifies CASSLSSYNSPLHF.

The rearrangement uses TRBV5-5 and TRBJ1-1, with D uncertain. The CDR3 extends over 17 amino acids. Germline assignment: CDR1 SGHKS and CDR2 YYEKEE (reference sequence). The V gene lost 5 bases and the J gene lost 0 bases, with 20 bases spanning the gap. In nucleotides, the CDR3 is TGTGCCAGCAGTTCAATAAACCTCGGGTTCATGAACACTGAAGCTTTCTTT. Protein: CASSSINLGFMNTEAFF.

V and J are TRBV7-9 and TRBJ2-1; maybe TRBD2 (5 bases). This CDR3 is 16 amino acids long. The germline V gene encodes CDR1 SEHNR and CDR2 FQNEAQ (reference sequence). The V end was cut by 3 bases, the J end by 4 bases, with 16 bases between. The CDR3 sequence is CASSLETTEEYNEQFF. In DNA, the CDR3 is TGTGCCAGCAGCTTGGAGACTACCGAAGAATACAATGAGCAGTTCTTC. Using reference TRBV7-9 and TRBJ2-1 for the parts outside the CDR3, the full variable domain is DTGVSQNPRHKITKRGQNVTFRCDPISEHNRLYWYRQTLGQGPEFLTYFQNEAQLEKSRLLSDRFSAERPKGSFSTLEIQRTEQGDSAMYLCASSLETTEEYNEQFFGPGTRLTVL.

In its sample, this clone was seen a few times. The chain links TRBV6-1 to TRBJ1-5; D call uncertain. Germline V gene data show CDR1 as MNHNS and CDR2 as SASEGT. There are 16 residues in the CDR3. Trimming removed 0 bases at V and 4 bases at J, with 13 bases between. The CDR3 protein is CASSEAPGFSNQPQHF. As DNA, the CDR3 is TGTGCCAGCAGTGAAGCGCCGGGGTTTTCAAATCAGCCCCAGCATTTT.

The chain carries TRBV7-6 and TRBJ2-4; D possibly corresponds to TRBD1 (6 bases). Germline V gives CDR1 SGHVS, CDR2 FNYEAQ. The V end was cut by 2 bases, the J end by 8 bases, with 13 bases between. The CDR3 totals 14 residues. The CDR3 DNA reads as TGTGCCAGCAGCTTATCACAGGGATCGGACATTCAGTACTTC. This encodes CASSLSQGSDIQYF. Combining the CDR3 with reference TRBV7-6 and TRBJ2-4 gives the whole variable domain GAGVSQSPRYKVTKRGQDVALRCDPISGHVSLYWYRQALGQGPEFLTYFNYEAQQDKSGLPNDRFSAERPEGSISTLTIQRTEQRDSAMYRCASSLSQGSDIQYFGAGTRLSVL.

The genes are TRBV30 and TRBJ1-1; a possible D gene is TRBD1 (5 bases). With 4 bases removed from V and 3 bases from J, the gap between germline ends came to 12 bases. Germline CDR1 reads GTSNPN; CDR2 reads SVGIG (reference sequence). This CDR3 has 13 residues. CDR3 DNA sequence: TGTGCCTGGACCATAGGGGAAGACACTGAAGCTTTCTTT. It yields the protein CAWTIGEDTEAFF. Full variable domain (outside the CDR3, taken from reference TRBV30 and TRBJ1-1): SQTIHQWPATLVQPVGSPLSLECTVEGTSNPNLYWYRQAAGRGLQLLFYSVGIGQISSEVPQNLSASRPQDRQFILSSKKLLLSDSGFYLCAWTIGEDTEAFFGQGTRLTVV.

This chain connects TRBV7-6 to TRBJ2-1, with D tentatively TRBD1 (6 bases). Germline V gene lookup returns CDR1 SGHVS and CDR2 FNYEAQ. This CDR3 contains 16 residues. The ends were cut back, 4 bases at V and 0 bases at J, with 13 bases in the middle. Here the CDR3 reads CASSSSTGSSYNEQFF. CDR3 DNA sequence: TGTGCCAGCAGCTCCTCTACAGGGAGCTCCTACAATGAGCAGTTCTTC.

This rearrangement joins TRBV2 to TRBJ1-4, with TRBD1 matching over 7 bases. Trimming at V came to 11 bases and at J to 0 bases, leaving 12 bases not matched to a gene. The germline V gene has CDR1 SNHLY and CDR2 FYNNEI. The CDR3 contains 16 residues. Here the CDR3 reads CAGQAVLGATNEKLFF. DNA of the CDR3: TGTGCCGGACAGGCAGTGCTCGGCGCAACTAATGAAAAACTGTTTTTT.

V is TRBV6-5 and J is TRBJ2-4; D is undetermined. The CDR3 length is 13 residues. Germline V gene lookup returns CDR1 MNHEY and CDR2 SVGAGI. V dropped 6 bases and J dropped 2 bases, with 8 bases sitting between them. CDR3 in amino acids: CASSGFPKNIQYF. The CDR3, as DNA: TGTGCCAGCAGCGGGTTTCCCAAAAACATTCAGTACTTC.

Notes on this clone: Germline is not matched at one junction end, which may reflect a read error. The DNA for the CDR3 is TGTACCAGCAGCTTGGGCGTCAGGCCGGAGGGTGAAAAACTGTTTTTT. As protein: CTSSLGVRPEGEKLFF. The rearrangement uses TRBV5-4 and TRBJ1-4; D is undetermined. Germline assignment: CDR1 SGHNT and CDR2 YYREEE (reference sequence). The CDR3 totals 16 residues.

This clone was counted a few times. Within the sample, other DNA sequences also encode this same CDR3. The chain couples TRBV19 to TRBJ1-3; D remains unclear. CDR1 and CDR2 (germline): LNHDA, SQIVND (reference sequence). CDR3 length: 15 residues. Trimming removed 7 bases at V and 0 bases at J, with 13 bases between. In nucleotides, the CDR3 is TGTGCCAGTATCTCCCCCGGGAGCTCTGGAAACACCATATATTTT. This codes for CASISPGSSGNTIYF.